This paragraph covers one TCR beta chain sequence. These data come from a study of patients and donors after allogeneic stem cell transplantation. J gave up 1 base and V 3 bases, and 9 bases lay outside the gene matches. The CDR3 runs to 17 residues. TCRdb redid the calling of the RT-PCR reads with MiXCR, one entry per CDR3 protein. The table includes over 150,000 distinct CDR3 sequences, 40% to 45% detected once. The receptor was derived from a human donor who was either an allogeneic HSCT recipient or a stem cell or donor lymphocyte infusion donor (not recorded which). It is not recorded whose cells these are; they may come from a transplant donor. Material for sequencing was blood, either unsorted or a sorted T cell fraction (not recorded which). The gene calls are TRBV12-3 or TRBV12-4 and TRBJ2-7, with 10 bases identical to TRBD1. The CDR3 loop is CASSFDRGQIVSYEQYF. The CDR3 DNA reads TGTGCCAGCAGTTTCGACAGGGGGCAAATCGTATCCTACGAGCAGTACTTC.